In this sample, the clone carrying this T cell receptor beta chain turned up once. This specimen belongs to a study of blood T cell repertoires in COVID-19. Sequencing was performed with immunoSEQ multiplex PCR; in TCRdb, only in-frame clones are kept and a portion is missing. This sample has about 150,000 clones, with roughly 85% found just once. Germline CDR1 is SGHVS and CDR2 is FQNEAQ. CDR3 size: 15 residues. The V segment lost 4 bases and the J segment 7 bases; nucleotides outside the gene matches: 5. What was sequenced was peripheral blood. The chain joins TRBV7-8 to TRBJ1-4, with 11 bases aligning to TRBD1. This sequence originates from a human donor in a cohort sampled during active COVID-19. The CDR3 loop is CASSSPGTGGEKLFF. In nucleotides, the CDR3 is TGTGCCAGCAGCTCGCCCGGGACAGGGGGTGAAAAACTGTTTTTT.